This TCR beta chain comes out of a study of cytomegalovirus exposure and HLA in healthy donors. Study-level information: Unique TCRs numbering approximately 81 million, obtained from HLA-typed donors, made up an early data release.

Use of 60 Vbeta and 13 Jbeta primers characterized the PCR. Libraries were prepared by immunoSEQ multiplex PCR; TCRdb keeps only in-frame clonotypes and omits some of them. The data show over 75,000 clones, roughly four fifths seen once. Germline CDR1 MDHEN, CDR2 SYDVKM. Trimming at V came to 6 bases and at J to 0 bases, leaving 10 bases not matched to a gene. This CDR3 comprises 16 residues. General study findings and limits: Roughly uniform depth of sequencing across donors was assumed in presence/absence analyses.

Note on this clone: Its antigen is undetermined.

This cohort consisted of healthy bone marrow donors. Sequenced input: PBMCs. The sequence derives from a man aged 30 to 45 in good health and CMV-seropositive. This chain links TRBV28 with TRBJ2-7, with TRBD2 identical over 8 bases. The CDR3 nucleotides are TGTGCCAGCAGCTCTATGCGGGAGGCTAACTCCTACGAGCAGTACTTC. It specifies CASSSMREANSYEQYF.